Each of the 16 T cell receptor beta chains below was sequenced from the same sample in a study of cytomegalovirus exposure and HLA in healthy donors. The PCR was carried out with 60 Vbeta primers and 13 Jbeta primers. Only in-frame clones appear in the TCRdb table, and some are missing; sequencing was by immunoSEQ multiplex PCR. The table shows about 130,000 clones, with over 70% occurring only once. Sequencing was performed on PBMCs. These receptors were taken from a man aged 35 to 55 in good health and CMV-seronegative.

The CDR3 spells CASSPQGAEAFF. The CDR3 nucleotides are TGTGCCAGCAGCCCCCAGGGGGCTGAAGCTTTCTTT. The chain couples TRBV11-2 to TRBJ1-1, with 7 bases fitting TRBD1. The length of the CDR3 is 12 residues. J lost 6 bases, V lost 5 bases, and 3 bases had no gene match. Germline V CDR1 and CDR2: SGHAT, FQNNGV.

The chain uses TRBV2 and TRBJ2-1; 12 bases fit TRBD2. V lost 1 base to trimming and J lost 0 bases; unmatched junction nucleotides: 7. The CDR3 is 19 amino acids. The V gene's germline CDR1 is SNHLY and CDR2 FYNNEI. The CDR3 region has the DNA TGTGCCAGCAGTGAAGGGTTTGGACTAGCGGGGAGCTCCTACAATGAGCAGTTCTTC. Translation: CASSEGFGLAGSSYNEQFF.

V and J are TRBV29-1 and TRBJ2-7; TRBD2 aligns across 11 bases. The CDR3 totals 12 residues. V lost 7 bases and J lost 7; bases outside the gene matches: 6. Germline V gives CDR1 SQVTM, CDR2 ANQGSEA. CDR3 DNA: TGCAGCGCTTGGACTAGCGGGTTGGAGCAGTACTTC. As protein: CSAWTSGLEQYF.

The chain joins TRBV28 to TRBJ2-7; 9 nucleotides agree with TRBD1. The germline CDR1 and CDR2 sequences are MDHEN and SYDVKM. V was pared by 6 bases and J by 0 bases, with 6 bases of the junction left unmatched. This CDR3 is 15 amino acids long. CDR3 protein: CASSTGGVGSYEQYF. In DNA form, the CDR3 reads TGTGCCAGCAGCACAGGGGGCGTAGGCTCCTACGAGCAGTACTTC.

The V and J genes are TRBV7-3 and TRBJ2-5; possible D gene TRBD2, 6 bases. The germline V and J ends were trimmed by 3 bases and 5 bases, with 10 bases remaining between them. The CDR3 runs 13 residues. Germline V gives CDR1 SGHTA, CDR2 FQGTGA. CDR3 in DNA: TGTGCCAGCAGCTTGGAGGGCGGCGAGACCCAGTACTTC. Amino acids: CASSLEGGETQYF.

The V and J genes are TRBV9 and TRBJ2-3, with unresolved D. Trimming pared 3 bases from V and 3 bases from J, leaving 14 bases between. Germline assignment: CDR1 SGDLS and CDR2 YYNGEE. CDR3 size: 15 residues. CDR3 bases: TGTGCCAGCAGCGCAGGAAGATTCTATACAGATACGCAGTATTTT. Translated, it gives CASSAGRFYTDTQYF.

The J gene is TRBJ2-2, the V gene TRBV7-3; 9 bases match TRBD2. The CDR3 consists of 16 residues. Germline CDR1 reads SGHTA; CDR2 reads FQGTGA. Unmatched junction bases numbered 7, after V lost 4 bases and J lost 4 bases. The CDR3 loop reads CASSSLAGDATGELFF. In nucleotides, the CDR3 is TGTGCCAGCAGCTCGTTAGCGGGGGATGCCACCGGGGAGCTGTTTTTT.

A few counts support this clone. This rearrangement joins TRBV7-3 to TRBJ2-7; 9 positions match TRBD1. The CDR3 totals 15 residues. V trimming: 4 bases; J trimming: 4 bases; junction bases outside the gene matches: 8. Germline assignment: CDR1 SGHTA and CDR2 FQGTGA. CDR3 amino acids: CASSSQPGQGYEQYF. The CDR3 DNA follows: TGTGCCAGCAGCTCCCAACCGGGACAGGGATACGAGCAGTACTTC.

CDR3 bases: TGTGCCAGCAGTTACCCCATAGCGGGGCCCTCCTACGAGCAGTACTTC. This encodes CASSYPIAGPSYEQYF. The chain has TRBV6-6 and TRBJ2-7, with TRBD2 identical over 8 bases. The CDR3 is 16 amino acids. V dropped 2 bases and J dropped 0; count of bases not matched to a gene: 6. Germline V gene sequence: CDR1 MNHNY, CDR2 SVGAGI (reference sequence).

The sample holds one count of this clone. The chain employs TRBV11-3 and TRBJ2-5, with D perhaps matching TRBD2 (5 bases). CDR1 is SGHNT and CDR2 is YENEEA in the germline V gene. This CDR3 region has 13 residues. V was pared by 5 bases and J by 2 bases, with 9 bases between. CDR3 sequence (DNA): TGTGCCAGCAGCAAGGACTTTCAAGAGACCCAGTACTTC. Translation gives CASSKDFQETQYF.

The chain links TRBV27 to TRBJ2-7; 10 bases map to TRBD1. CDR3 length equals 16 residues. CDR1 and CDR2 from the germline V gene are MNHEY and SMNVEV (reference sequence). V lost 3 bases and J lost 2; bases outside the gene matches: 7. The CDR3 nucleotides are TGTGCCAGCAGTTTCCAAATGACAGGGGGCGCCTACGAGCAGTACTTC. Translation: CASSFQMTGGAYEQYF.

The chain joins TRBV6-1 to TRBJ1-5, with TRBD1 identical over 9 bases. Trimming at V came to 6 bases and at J to 3 bases, leaving 3 bases not matched to a gene. CDR3 size: 14 residues. CDR1 is MNHNS, CDR2 SASEGT, per germline. CDR3: CASRNRGLNQPQHF. CDR3 nucleotides: TGTGCCAGCAGGAACAGGGGGCTCAATCAGCCCCAGCATTTT.

The chain employs TRBV2 and TRBJ1-1; 8 positions agree with TRBD1. Germline CDR1 is SNHLY and CDR2 is FYNNEI. CDR3 length: 13 amino acids. With 8 bases clipped from V and 1 base from J, the junction kept 3 bases outside the gene matches. CDR3 nucleotide sequence: TGTGCCAGCGGGGGACAGGAGAACACTGAAGCTTTCTTT. It codes for CASGGQENTEAFF. Filled out from reference TRBV2 and TRBJ1-1, the complete variable domain reads EPEVTQTPSHQVTQMGQEVILRCVPISNHLYFYWYRQILGQKVEFLVSFYNNEISEKSEIFDDQFSVERPDGSNFTLKIRSTKLEDSAMYFCASGGQENTEAFFGQGTRLTVV.

The chain employs TRBV28 and TRBJ2-7; tentatively, D is TRBD2 (7 bases). Germline V gene data show CDR1 as MDHEN and CDR2 as SYDVKM. The germline V and J ends were trimmed by 6 bases and 3 bases, with 21 bases remaining between them. The CDR3 covers 16 residues. The CDR3 DNA sequence: TGTGCCAGCAGCACTACGAAGGGGGGGAATTTCTACGAGCAGTACTTC. It specifies CASSTTKGGNFYEQYF.

The chain carries TRBV18 and TRBJ1-4; maybe TRBD1 (5 bases). The V and J ends lost 3 bases and 7 bases respectively, with 15 bases between them. CDR1 is KGHSH, CDR2 LQKENI, per germline. There are 15 residues in the CDR3. The CDR3 region has the DNA TGTGCCAGCTCACCGATGGGGGGAGGAGGTGAAAAACTGTTTTTT. Its translation is CASSPMGGGGEKLFF. The entire variable domain, with the rest obtained from reference TRBV18 and TRBJ1-4, is as follows: NAGVMQNPRHLVRRRGQEARLRCSPMKGHSHVYWYRQLPEEGLKFMVYLQKENIIDESGMPKERFSAEFPKEGPSILRIQQVVRGDSAAYFCASSPMGGGGEKLFFGSGTQLSVL.

This clone was observed a few times. The chain has TRBV19 and TRBJ2-1, with TRBD2 as a possible D gene (5 bases). The germline gives CDR1 LNHDA, CDR2 SQIVND (reference sequence). V lost 5 bases and J 0 bases, leaving 11 bases between the germline ends. The CDR3 loop spans 15 amino acids. CDR3 protein: CASSSLANSYNEQFF. CDR3 in DNA: TGTGCCAGTAGTTCGTTAGCGAACTCCTACAATGAGCAGTTCTTC.